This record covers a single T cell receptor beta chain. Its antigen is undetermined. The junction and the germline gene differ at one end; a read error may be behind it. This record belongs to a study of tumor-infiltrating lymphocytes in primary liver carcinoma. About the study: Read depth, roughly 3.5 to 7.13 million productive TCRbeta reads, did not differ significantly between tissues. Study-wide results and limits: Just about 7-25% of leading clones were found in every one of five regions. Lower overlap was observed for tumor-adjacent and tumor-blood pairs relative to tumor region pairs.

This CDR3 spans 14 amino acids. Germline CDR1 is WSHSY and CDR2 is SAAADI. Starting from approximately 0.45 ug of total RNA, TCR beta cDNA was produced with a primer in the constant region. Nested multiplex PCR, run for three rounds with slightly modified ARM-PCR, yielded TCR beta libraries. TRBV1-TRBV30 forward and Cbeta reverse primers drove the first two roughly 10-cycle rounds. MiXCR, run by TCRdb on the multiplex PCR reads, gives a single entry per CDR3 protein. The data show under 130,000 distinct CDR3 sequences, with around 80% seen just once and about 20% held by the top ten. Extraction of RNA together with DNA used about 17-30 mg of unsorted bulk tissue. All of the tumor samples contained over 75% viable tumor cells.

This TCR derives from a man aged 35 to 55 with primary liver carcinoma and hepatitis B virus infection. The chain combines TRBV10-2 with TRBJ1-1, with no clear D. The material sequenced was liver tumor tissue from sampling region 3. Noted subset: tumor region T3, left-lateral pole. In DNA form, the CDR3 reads TGCACCAGCGGTCAGTGGGCAGCGAACACTGAAGCTTTCTTT. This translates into CTSGQWAANTEAFF.